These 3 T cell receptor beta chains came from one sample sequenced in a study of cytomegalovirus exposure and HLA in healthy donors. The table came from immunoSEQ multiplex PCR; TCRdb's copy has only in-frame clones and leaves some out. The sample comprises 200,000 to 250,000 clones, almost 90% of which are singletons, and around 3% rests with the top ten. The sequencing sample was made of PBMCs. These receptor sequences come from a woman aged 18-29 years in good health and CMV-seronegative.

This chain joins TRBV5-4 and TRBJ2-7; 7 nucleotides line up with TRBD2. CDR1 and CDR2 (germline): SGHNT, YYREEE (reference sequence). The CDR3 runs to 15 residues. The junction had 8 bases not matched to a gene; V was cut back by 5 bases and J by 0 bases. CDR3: CASRGGLTDSYEQYF. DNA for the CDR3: TGTGCCAGCAGGGGGGGACTAACGGACTCCTACGAGCAGTACTTC.

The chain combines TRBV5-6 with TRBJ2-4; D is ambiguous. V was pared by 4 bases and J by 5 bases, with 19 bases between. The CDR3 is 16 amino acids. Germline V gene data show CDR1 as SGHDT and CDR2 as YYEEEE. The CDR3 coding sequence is TGTGCCAGCAGCGACTCGGTGAAGTTGGTTCAAAACATTCAGTACTTC. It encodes CASSDSVKLVQNIQYF.

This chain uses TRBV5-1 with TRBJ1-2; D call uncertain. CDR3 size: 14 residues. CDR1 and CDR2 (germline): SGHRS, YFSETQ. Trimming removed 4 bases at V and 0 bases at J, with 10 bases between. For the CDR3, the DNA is TGCGCCAGCAGCCCGCGGGAGACTAACTATGGCTACACCTTC. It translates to CASSPRETNYGYTF.